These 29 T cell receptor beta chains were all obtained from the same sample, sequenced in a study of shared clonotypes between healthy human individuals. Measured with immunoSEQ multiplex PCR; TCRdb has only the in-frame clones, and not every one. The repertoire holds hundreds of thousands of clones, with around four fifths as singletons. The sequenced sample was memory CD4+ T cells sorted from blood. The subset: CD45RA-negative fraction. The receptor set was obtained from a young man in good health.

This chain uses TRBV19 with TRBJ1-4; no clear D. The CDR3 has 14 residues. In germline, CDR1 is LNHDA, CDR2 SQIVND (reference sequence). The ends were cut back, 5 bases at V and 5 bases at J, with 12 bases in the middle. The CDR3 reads CASSEPGRNEKLFF. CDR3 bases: TGTGCCAGTAGTGAGCCGGGCCGGAATGAAAAACTGTTTTTT.

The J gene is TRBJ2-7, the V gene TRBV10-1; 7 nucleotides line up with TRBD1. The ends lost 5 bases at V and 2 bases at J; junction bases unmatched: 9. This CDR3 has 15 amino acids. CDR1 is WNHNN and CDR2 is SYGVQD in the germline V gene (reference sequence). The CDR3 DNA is TGCGCCAGCAGTATAGGGACAGCAACTCCCTACGAGCAGTACTTC. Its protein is CASSIGTATPYEQYF.

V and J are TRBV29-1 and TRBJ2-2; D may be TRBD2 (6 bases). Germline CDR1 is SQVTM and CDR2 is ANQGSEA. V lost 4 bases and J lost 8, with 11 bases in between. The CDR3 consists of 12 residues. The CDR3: CSVGEVVGELFF. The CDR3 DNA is TGCAGCGTTGGGGAGGTTGTAGGGGAGCTGTTTTTT.

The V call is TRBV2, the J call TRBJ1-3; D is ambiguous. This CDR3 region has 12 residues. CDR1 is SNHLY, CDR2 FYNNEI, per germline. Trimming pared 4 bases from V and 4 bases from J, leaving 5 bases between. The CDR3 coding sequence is TGTGCCAGCAGTGGTGACGGAAACACCATATATTTT. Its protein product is CASSGDGNTIYF.

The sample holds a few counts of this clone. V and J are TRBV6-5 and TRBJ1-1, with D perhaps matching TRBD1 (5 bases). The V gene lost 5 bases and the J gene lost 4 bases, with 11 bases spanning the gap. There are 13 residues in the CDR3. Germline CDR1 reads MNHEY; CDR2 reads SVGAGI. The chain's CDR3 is CASSGRGFTEAFF. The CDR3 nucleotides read TGTGCCAGCAGTGGACGGGGGTTCACTGAAGCTTTCTTT.

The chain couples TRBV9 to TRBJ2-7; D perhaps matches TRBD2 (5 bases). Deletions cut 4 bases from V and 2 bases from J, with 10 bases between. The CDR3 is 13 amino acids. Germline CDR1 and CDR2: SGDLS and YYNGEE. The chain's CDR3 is CASSPGSAYEQYF. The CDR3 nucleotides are TGTGCCAGCAGCCCGGGGAGCGCCTACGAGCAGTACTTC.

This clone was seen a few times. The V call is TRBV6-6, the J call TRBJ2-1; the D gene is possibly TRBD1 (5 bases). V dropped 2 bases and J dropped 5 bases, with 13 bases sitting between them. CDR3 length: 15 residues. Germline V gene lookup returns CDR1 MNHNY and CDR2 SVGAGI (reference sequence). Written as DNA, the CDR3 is TGTGCCAGCAGTTACCAGGGTGGACGGGACAATGAGCAGTTCTTC. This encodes CASSYQGGRDNEQFF.

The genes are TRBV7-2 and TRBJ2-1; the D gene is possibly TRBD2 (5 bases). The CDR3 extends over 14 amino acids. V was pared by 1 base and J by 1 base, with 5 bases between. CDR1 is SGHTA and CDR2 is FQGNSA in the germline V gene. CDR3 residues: CASSLVASYNEQFF. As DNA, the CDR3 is TGTGCCAGCAGCTTAGTAGCGTCCTACAATGAGCAGTTCTTC.

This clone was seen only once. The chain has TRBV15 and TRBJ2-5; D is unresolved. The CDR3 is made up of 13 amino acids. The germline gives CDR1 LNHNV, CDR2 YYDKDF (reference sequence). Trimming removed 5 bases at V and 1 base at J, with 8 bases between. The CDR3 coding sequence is TGTGCCACCAGCGTCCGGCGCCAAGAGACCCAGTACTTC. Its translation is CATSVRRQETQYF.

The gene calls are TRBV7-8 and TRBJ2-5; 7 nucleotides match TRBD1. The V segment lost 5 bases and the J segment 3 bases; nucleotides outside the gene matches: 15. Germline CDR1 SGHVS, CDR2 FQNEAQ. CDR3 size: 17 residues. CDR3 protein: CASSGDRQGLLKETQYF. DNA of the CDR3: TGTGCCAGCAGCGGGGATCGACAGGGTTTATTGAAAGAGACCCAGTACTTC.

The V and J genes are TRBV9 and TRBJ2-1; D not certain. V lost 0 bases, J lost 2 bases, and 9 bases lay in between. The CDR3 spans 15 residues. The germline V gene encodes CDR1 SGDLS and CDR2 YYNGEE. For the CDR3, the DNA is TGTGCCAGCAGCGTAGGACAAAAGACCTACAATGAGCAGTTCTTC. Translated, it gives CASSVGQKTYNEQFF. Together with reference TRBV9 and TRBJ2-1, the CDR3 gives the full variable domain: DSGVTQTPKHLITATGQRVTLRCSPRSGDLSVYWYQQSLDQGLQFLIQYYNGEERAKGNILERFSAQQFPDLHSELNLSSLELGDSALYFCASSVGQKTYNEQFFGPGTRLTVL.

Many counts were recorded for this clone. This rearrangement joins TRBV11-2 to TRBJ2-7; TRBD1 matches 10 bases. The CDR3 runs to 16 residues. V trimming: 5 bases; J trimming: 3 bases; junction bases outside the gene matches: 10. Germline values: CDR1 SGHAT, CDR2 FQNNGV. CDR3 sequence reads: CASSGDRGRALYEQYF. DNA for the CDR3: TGTGCCAGCAGCGGGGACAGGGGACGGGCTCTCTACGAGCAGTACTTC.

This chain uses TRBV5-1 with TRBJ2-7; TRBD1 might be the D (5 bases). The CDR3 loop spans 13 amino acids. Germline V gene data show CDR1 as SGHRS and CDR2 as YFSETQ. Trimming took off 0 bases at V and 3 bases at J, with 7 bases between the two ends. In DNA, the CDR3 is TGCGCCAGCAGCTTGGACAGGTACTACGAGCAGTACTTC. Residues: CASSLDRYYEQYF.

The CDR3 DNA reads TGTGCCAGCAGCCAAGATACTAGCGGGAGAGGGTCAGATACGCAGTATTTT. Residues: CASSQDTSGRGSDTQYF. This rearrangement joins TRBV4-2 to TRBJ2-3; 11 bases are a match to TRBD2. Germline V gives CDR1 LGHNA, CDR2 YNFKEQ. This CDR3 spans 17 amino acids. Trimming removed 0 bases from V and 4 bases from J; junction bases left unmatched: 6.

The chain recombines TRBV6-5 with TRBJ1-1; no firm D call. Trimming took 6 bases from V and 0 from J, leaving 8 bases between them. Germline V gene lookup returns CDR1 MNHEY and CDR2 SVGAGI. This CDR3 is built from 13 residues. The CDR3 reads CASSYTMNTEAFF. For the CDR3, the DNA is TGTGCCAGCAGCTATACCATGAACACTGAAGCTTTCTTT.

CDR3 sequence: CASRSGQRGYEQFF. The DNA for the CDR3 is TGTGCCAGCAGGTCCGGCCAGCGGGGCTATGAGCAGTTCTTC. The genes are TRBV6-5 and TRBJ2-1, with TRBD2 identical over 7 bases. The V segment lost 6 bases and the J segment 8 bases; nucleotides outside the gene matches: 10. CDR1 is MNHEY and CDR2 is SVGAGI in the germline V gene. The CDR3 extends over 14 amino acids.

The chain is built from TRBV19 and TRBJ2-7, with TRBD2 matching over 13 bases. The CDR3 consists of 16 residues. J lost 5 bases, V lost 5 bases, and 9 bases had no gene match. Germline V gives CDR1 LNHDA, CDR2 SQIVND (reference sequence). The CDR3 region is CASSLGTSGVPNEQYF. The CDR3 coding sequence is TGTGCCAGTAGTCTCGGGACTAGCGGGGTGCCCAACGAGCAGTACTTC. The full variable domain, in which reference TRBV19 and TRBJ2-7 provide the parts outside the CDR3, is DGGITQSPKYLFRKEGQNVTLSCEQNLNHDAMYWYRQDPGQGLRLIYYSQIVNDFQKGDIAEGYSVSREKKESFPLTVTSAQKNPTAFYLCASSLGTSGVPNEQYFGPGTRLTVT.

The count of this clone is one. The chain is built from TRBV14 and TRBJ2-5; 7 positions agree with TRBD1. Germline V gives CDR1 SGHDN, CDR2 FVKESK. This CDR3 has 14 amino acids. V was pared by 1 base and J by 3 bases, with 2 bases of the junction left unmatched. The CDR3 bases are TGTGCCAGCAGCCAAGCCGGGACAGAAGAGACCCAGTACTTC. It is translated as CASSQAGTEETQYF. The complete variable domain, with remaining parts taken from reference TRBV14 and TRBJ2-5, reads EAGVTQFPSHSVIEKGQTVTLRCDPISGHDNLYWYRRVMGKEIKFLLHFVKESKQDESGMPNNRFLAERTGGTYSTLKVQPAELEDSGVYFCASSQAGTEETQYFGPGTRLLVL.

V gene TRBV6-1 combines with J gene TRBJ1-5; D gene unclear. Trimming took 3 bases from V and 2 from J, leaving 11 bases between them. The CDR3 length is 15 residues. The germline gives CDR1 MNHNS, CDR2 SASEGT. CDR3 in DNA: TGTGCCAGCAGTGACGGCATGTTGGGCAATCAGCCCCAGCATTTT. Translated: CASSDGMLGNQPQHF.

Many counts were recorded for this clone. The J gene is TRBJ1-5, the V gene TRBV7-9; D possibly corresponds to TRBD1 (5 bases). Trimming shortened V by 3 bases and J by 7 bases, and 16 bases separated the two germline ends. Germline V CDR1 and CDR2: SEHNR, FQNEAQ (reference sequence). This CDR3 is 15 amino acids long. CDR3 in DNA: TGTGCCAGCAGCTTTGGCCAGGGTACAGAACAGCCCCAGCATTTT. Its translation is CASSFGQGTEQPQHF.

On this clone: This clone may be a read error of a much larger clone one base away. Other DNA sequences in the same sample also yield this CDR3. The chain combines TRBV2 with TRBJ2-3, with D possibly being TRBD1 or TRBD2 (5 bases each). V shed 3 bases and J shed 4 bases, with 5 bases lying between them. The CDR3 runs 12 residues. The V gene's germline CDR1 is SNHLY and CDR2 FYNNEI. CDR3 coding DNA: TGTGCCAGCAGTGAGGGGGCAGATACGCAGTATTTT. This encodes CASSEGADTQYF.

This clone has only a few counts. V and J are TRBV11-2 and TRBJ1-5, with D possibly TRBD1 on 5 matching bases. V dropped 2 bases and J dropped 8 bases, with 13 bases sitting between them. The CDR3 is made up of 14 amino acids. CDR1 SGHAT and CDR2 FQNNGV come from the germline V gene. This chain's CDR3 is CASSLWGGPEPQHF. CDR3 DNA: TGTGCCAGCAGCTTATGGGGGGGACCGGAGCCCCAGCATTTT.

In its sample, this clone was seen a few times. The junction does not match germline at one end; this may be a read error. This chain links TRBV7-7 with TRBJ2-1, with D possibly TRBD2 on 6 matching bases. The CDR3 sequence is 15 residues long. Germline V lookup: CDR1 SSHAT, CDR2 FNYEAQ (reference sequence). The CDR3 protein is CASSPIGSSYNEQFF. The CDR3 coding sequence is TGTGCTAGCAGCCCCATCGGGAGCTCCTACAATGAGCAGTTCTTC.

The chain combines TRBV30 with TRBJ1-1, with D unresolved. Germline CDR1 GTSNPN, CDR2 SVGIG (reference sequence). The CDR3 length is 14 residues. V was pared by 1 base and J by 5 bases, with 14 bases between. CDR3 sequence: CAWSERVLRTEAFF. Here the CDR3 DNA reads TGTGCCTGGAGTGAGAGGGTTCTGAGGACTGAAGCTTTCTTT.

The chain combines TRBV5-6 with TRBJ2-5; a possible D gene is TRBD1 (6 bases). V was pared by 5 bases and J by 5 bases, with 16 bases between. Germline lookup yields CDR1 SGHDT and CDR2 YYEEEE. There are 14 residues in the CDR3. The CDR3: CASSITGSRETQYF. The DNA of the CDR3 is TGTGCCAGCAGTATCACAGGGAGTAGGGAGACCCAGTACTTC.

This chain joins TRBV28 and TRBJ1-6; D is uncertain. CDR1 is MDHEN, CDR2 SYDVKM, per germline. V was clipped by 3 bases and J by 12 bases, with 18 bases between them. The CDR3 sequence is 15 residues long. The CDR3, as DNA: TGTGCCAGCAGTTTGCCCCAGTCACACGGTTTACCCCTCCACTTT. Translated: CASSLPQSHGLPLHF.

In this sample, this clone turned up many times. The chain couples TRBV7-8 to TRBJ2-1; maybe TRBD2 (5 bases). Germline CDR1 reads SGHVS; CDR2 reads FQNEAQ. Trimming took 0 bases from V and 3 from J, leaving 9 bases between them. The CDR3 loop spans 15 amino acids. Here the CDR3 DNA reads TGTGCCAGCAGCTTAGCCCCCGGACTCTACAATGAGCAGTTCTTC. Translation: CASSLAPGLYNEQFF.

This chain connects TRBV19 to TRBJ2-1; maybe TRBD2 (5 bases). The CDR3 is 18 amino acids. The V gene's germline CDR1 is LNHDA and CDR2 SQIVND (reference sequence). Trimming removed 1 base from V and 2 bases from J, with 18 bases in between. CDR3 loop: CASSIGGGSRGTYNEQFF. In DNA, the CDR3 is TGTGCCAGTAGTATAGGAGGAGGTTCACGGGGAACCTACAATGAGCAGTTCTTC.

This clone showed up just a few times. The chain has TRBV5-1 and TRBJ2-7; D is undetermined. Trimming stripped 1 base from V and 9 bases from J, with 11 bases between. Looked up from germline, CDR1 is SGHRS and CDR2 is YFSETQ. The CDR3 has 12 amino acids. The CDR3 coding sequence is TGCGCCAGCAGCTTGATGGCCCAAGTGCAGTACTTC. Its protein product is CASSLMAQVQYF.